Listed here is a single TCR beta chain. Its cognate antigen is unknown. This entry belongs to a study of cytomegalovirus exposure and HLA in healthy donors. Points from the study as a whole: First-cohort TCR clusters tended to co-occur in the 90 to 150 validation repertoires, a later analysis found. Listed as cytomegalovirus-associated were 170 or so TCR beta chains.

The method was immunoSEQ multiplex PCR; TCRdb's version includes in-frame clones alone and lacks a portion of them. There are 100,000 to 150,000 clones in the sample; 94% occur only once, and approximately 1.2% lies in the top ten. This CDR3 region has 14 residues. CDR1 is LNHDA and CDR2 is SQIVND in the germline V gene (reference sequence). V lost 3 bases and J lost 4, with 12 bases in between. The chain couples TRBV19 to TRBJ1-2; perhaps TRBD1 as D (5 bases). The receptor was isolated from a woman younger than 30 in good health and CMV-seronegative. Source material: PBMCs. The CDR3 here is CASSIIAGGYGYTF. The CDR3 coding sequence is TGTGCCAGTAGTATTATAGCCGGGGGCTATGGCTACACCTTC.